Sequencing of this T cell receptor beta chain was carried out in a study of T-cell reconstitution after alpha-beta-depleted transplantation in children. The CDR3 is 13 residues long. V was shortened by 8 bases and J by 7 bases, with 17 bases between the two germline ends. The germline V gene encodes CDR1 SGHTA and CDR2 FQGNSA. The authors prepared the TCRbeta library with unique molecular identifiers. TCRdb reanalysed the PCR reads using MiXCR and keeps one entry per CDR3 protein. The table has around 200,000 distinct CDR3 sequences, over 5.5% seen once. The specimen comprised PBMCs from the stem cell graft donor, sampled from the stem cell graft. The receptor's source is a human donor who donated a stem cell graft to a child with Wiskott-Aldrich syndrome. The rearrangement joins TRBV7-2 to TRBJ1-2; no definite D call. In nucleotides, the CDR3 is TGTGCCAGCGTCTTACTTAGGGAAGGTGGCTACACCTTC. This sequence encodes CASVLLREGGYTF.